This TCR beta chain was found in a study of blood T cells in healthy people across ages. Overall study findings and caveats: TCR beta diversity was tightly associated with the proportion of naive T cells.

The V end lost 0 bases, the J end lost 5 bases, and 17 bases lay between the germline ends. The germline V gene has CDR1 DFQATT and CDR2 SNEGSKA (reference sequence). The CDR3 consists of 15 residues. About this clonotype: Its antigen is currently unknown.

For the second PCR, which ran for roughly 7 to 11 cycles, a sample-barcoded 5' primer and a J-beta primer mix were used. TCRdb processed the 5' RACE reads anew with MiXCR; each CDR3 protein has one entry. This table holds 2 million or so distinct CDR3 sequences, about 49% found once. The receptor comes from a woman in her 40s in good health. Sequencing used blood. The chain joins TRBV20-1 to TRBJ2-7; maybe TRBD2 (5 bases). The CDR3 bases are TGCAGTGCTAGAGACCTTAGGGAGTTAGTGGACGAGCAGTACTTC. Translation gives CSARDLRELVDEQYF.